This TCR beta chain is drawn from a study of T cell responses to AZD1222 COVID-19 vaccine. This table comes from immunoSEQ multiplex PCR, and its TCRdb copy is limited to in-frame clones, with some not included. Among roughly 150,000 clones listed, 85% to 90% were seen once. The CDR3 runs 13 residues. V was shortened by 2 bases and J by 12 bases, with 16 bases between the two germline ends. Germline assignment: CDR1 MDHEN and CDR2 SYDVKM. This receptor was obtained from an adult in good health. This chain uses TRBV28 with TRBJ2-5; D perhaps matches TRBD1 (5 bases). The material was peripheral blood, obtained on day 0 of AZD1222 vaccination. Here the CDR3 DNA reads TGTGCCAGCAGTTTAAGGTCTGAGGACACTAAGTACTTC. Residues: CASSLRSEDTKYF.